This T cell receptor beta chain was retrieved from a study of cytomegalovirus exposure and HLA in healthy donors (dated by TCRdb to about 2017). As for the study more broadly: According to an earlier analysis of a few hundred of the donors, about 179 million T cells yielded 95 million to 140 million unique TCR beta sequences and approximately 280 Gb of sequence data. About 280 gigabases of sequencing data and around 85 million unique TCR sequences made up an early release that covered several hundred HLA-typed donors. The genetic ancestry cluster associated with self-reported Caucasian donors included 80% to 90% of the 398 genotyped donors. The aim of the study was to test whether cataloging public T cell receptors could identify signatures of past pathogen exposure. The study profiled the T cell repertoires of approximately 700 subjects by immunosequencing and related them to cytomegalovirus serostatus. Besides the first cohort of 500 to 700 subjects, a separate validation cohort made up of 120 different subjects was used. The study combined high-throughput TCR immunosequencing, statistical association of individual TCRs with disease status, and machine learning to predict cytomegalovirus infection status. In a later analysis, previously published TCR beta repertoires from 666 donors were re-analyzed and high-resolution HLA genotyping was added so that TCR occurrence patterns could be studied. Rather than using new phenotypic data, the later analysis identified candidate immune exposures from TCR beta sequences and from how often those sequences occurred across donors. An earlier analysis of a few hundred of the donors applied high-throughput TCR beta sequencing to assess whether each TCR beta V gene segment acted as functional or pseudogenic. Donor age, sex, ethnicity and CMV serostatus were compiled alongside the repertoire data. A later genetic analysis took genome-wide SNP genotypes for about 60% of the roughly 670 donors and used that subset as a discovery cohort. All discovery cohort repertoires had been generated on a single sequencing platform. Class I and class II HLA loci were covered by the typing at four-digit resolution. Typing coverage varied by locus: roughly 629-640 donors for A, B, C, DRB1 and DQB1; around 560 for DQA1; about 600 for DPA1; approximately 450 for DPB1. Four or five DR-DQ haplotypes were treated as single units for association and clustering because of strong linkage in the cohort. Among some 400 genotyped donors of the cohort, an average of around 240,000 unique TCR beta nucleotide sequences were sequenced per donor, around 18% of them non-productive.

In total, 600 or so healthy bone marrow donors made up the cohort. Cohort members were all nominally healthy when sampled, although unrecorded immune exposures were likely present. The donor tested CMV seronegative and was one of the 352 seronegative cohort members. A peripheral blood sample was provided by each donor, and peripheral blood mononuclear cells were used for TCR beta sequencing. Genomic DNA was extracted from the blood cell samples with the Qiagen DNeasy Blood Extraction Kit. Overall study outcomes, separate from this receptor: A later analysis associated 16,951 TCR beta sequences with specific HLA alleles at a false discovery rate of 0.05. In a later analysis, TCR association rates were found to vary across HLA loci, with the most associated TCRs seen for DRB1 alleles and the fewest for HLA-C alleles. Immune exposure information for the cohort was limited to CMV serostatus. Most TCR sequences were observed very rarely across donors, whereas some public TCRs were present in many individuals. A cluster of highly shared sequence variants was judged likely to be a technical artifact of the sequencing pipeline. Because HLA typing was missing for some donors at each locus, association tests included only the typed subset. The presence/absence analyses assumed that sequencing depth was roughly uniform across donors, and that assumption may not be true. The earlier analysis of around 600 of the donors excluded around 17 rarely observed V segments, including chromosome 9 orphons, because counts were too low. Compared with the approximately 670-donor mean, donors in an Asian-associated ancestry cluster had fewer N-insertions in productive TCRs, according to a later genetic analysis. In the study, some 160 TCR beta chains were listed as associated with cytomegalovirus. Linkage disequilibrium might explain the correlated functional status among segregating V segments, but an unknown experimental factor could not be ruled out. Compared with equally common non-associated chains, HLA-associated TCR beta chains in a later analysis were more clonally expanded and had lower generation probabilities. The classifier was reported to diagnose cytomegalovirus status with high specificity and sensitivity in both the original cohort and the validation cohort. When HLA alleles, especially DR and DQ, strongly co-occurred, attributing TCR associations to individual alleles was difficult. A further reported finding was that TCR beta sequences accurately predicted the HLA-A and HLA-B alleles for most subjects in the first cohort. A later genetic analysis associated a missense DCLRE1C variant with V-gene and J-gene trimming of TCR beta chains, and an independent cohort replicated the association. Broadly in line with IMGT annotations, most TCR beta V segments showed up in productive rearrangements about 87% or about 30% of the time in an earlier analysis of 450 to 750 of the donors. Three of the identified cytomegalovirus-associated TCR beta chains were confirmed in vitro to be specific for cytomegalovirus antigens. According to the authors, the approach could potentially be generalized to other disease states and immunological phenotypes. According to a later analysis, most CMV-associated TCR beta chains appeared to be HLA-restricted, and the HLA associations seemed to be driven largely by CMV exposure. A later analysis reported that several top co-occurrence clusters appeared linked to parvovirus B19, influenza, CMV and Epstein-Barr virus. Only TCR beta chains were sequenced in this cohort, and the absence of alpha or paired-chain data limited detectable features.

Libraries came from the immunoSEQ multiplex PCR assay. The multiplex PCR relied on a mix of 60 forward primers for TCR Vbeta segments and 13 reverse primers for TCR Jbeta segments. Amplification of the CDR3 region of rearranged TCR beta genes was performed with a multiplex PCR assay on genomic DNA. The Illumina HiSeq System was used to sequence the amplified TCR beta libraries as 87-base-pair reads. Per the original workflow: In a later analysis, some 80 million unique TCR beta chains were counted across the 666 repertoires, and approximately 11 million of these chains were shared by at least two donors. A nearest-neighbor algorithm error-corrected the raw reads and collapsed the reads into unique sequences, merging closely related sequences to remove PCR and sequencing errors. V, D and J gene segments were assigned by aligning CDR3 sequences to IMGT reference sequences. Each retained sequence needed at least a six-nucleotide match to both a V gene segment and a J gene segment. A rearrangement counted as productive if the CDR3 had no stop codons and remained in frame with V and J, and every other rearrangement counted as non-productive. CDR3 was defined by IMGT convention, running from the second conserved V-encoded cysteine to the conserved J-encoded phenylalanine. The earlier analysis of 550 to 650 of the donors excluded any sequence lacking an unambiguous match to a single V gene segment. An earlier analysis of fewer than 650 of the donors classified V segments as functional when productive rearrangements were above 56.7% and as segregating when the standard deviation between donors was above 5%. A statistical classification framework was built for diagnosing cytomegalovirus status from the catalog of TCR beta chain sequences. In a later analysis, TCR nucleotide sequences were compared against IMGT/GENE-DB human TR gene sequences so that V and J genes could be assigned. In a later analysis, CDR3 sequences and most-parsimonious VDJ recombination scenarios were assigned using the TCRdist pipeline. In a later analysis, each TCR beta chain was defined by its CDR3 amino acid sequence together with its V-gene family, and reads without a unique V-gene family were excluded. To address suspected cross-contamination and a sequencing artifact, a later analysis removed a few hundred highly shared, low-generation-probability nucleotide sequences. For each public chain, a later analysis derived a clonal expansion index from normalized ranks of inferred template counts within each repertoire. In a later analysis, generation probabilities were computed with a VDJ recombination model fitted to out-of-frame rearrangements, and the resulting probabilities were checked against IGoR. Hypergeometric tests were used in a later analysis to score TCR-TCR, TCR-HLA and TCR-CMV co-occurrence, with a repertoire-size bias correction applied to the TCR pairs. In a later analysis, false discovery rates were estimated by permuting HLA or CMV assignments 20 times. In a later analysis, co-occurring TCRs were grouped using DBSCAN, with TCRdist sequence similarity added in when clustering inside HLA-allele-positive subsets. For co-occurrence clustering, repertoires with fewer than 30,000 or more than 120,000 public chains were excluded, along with roughly five repertoires with anomalous nucleotide sharing. TCRdb provides this immuneACCESS table in a form limited to in-frame rearrangements. Some clones are lacking; in checked studies, under half of them reflect an unresolved V gene, and why the rest are absent is not known. The DNA gave D and trimming, while V, J and clone size come from that table. The table for this sample lists about 180,000 clones; just under 80% of them were counted only once. The ten largest clones represent approximately 2.1% of the sample.

The sample holds one count of this clone. The target of this receptor is not known. Per-base qualities were not stored, and no clone one base away is much larger. The origin of this receptor is a woman under 40 in good health and CMV-seronegative. Sequencing was carried out using PBMCs.

The CDR3 region has the sequence CASSVGTGGNQPQHF. The DNA is as follows: TGCGCCAGCAGCGTAGGGACAGGGGGCAATCAGCCCCAGCATTTT. The sequence links TRBV5-1 to TRBJ1-5; 10 bases in the middle match TRBD1. The CDR3 starts with the cysteine, ends with the phenylalanine, and has 15 residues. Only CDR3 DNA is held: 45 bases, read in frame from base 1. Reading the germline V gene gives CDR1 SGHRS and CDR2 YFSETQ. Trimmed from V: 4 bases; trimmed from J: 2 bases; junction bases lacking a gene match: 3. The reference TRBV5-1 and TRBJ1-5 proteins fill in what lies around the CDR3, so the full variable domain reads KAGVTQTPRYLIKTRGQQVTLSCSPISGHRSVSWYQQTPGQGLQFLFEYFSETQRNKGNFPGRFSGRQFSNSRSEMNVSTLELGDSALYLCASSVGTGGNQPQHFGDGTRLSIL.